These 2 T cell receptor beta chains were sequenced from one sample in a study of cytomegalovirus exposure and HLA in healthy donors. The PCR ran on 60 Vbeta and 13 Jbeta primers. Generated by immunoSEQ multiplex PCR, the TCRdb table keeps only in-frame clones and is missing some. The profile shows roughly 180,000 clones, approximately 80% of them singletons. The sequenced sample consisted of PBMCs. These receptors were taken from a woman aged 18-29 years in good health and CMV-seropositive.

The genes are TRBV7-2 and TRBJ2-7; TRBD1 matches at 9 bases. The CDR3 has 14 residues. Germline trimming cut 4 bases from V and 0 bases from J; bases unmatched to any gene: 1. Per the germline V gene, CDR1 is SGHTA and CDR2 is FQGNSA. The CDR3 reads CASSSGQGSYEQYV. The CDR3 DNA follows: TGTGCCAGCAGCTCGGGACAGGGCTCCTACGAGCAGTACGTC.

Only a few counts were recorded for this clone. Written as DNA, the CDR3 is TGTGCCAGTAGCCTTAGCAATGAAAAACTGTTTTTT. Residues: CASSLSNEKLFF. J is TRBJ1-4 and V is TRBV19; D is ambiguous. V shed 6 bases and J shed 5 bases, with 7 bases lying between them. Germline lookup yields CDR1 LNHDA and CDR2 SQIVND (reference sequence). The CDR3 runs 12 residues.